Following are 8 T cell receptor beta chains from one sample sequenced in a study of T cell repertoires in cytomegalovirus infection. TCRdb re-called the reads through MiXCR, storing one row per CDR3 protein. Of about 230,000 distinct CDR3 sequences listed, roughly 22% are singletons. The sample consisted of CD8+ T cells from PBMCs. The receptors shown here come from a human donor in good health (CMV status not recorded). Some clones in this sample may be carry-over from other donors' samples.

This clonotype was counted ten times or more. The chain joins TRBV7-2 to TRBJ2-6, with D unresolved. Germline assignment: CDR1 SGHTA and CDR2 FQGNSA. V was trimmed by 4 bases and J by 0 bases, leaving 13 bases between them. CDR3 size: 17 residues. CDR3 bases: TGTGCCAGCAGCTCCGCAGAGACTTTCTCTGGGGCCAACGTCCTGACTTTC. It encodes CASSSAETFSGANVLTF. Combining the CDR3 with reference TRBV7-2 and TRBJ2-6 gives the whole variable domain GAGVSQSPSNKVTEKGKDVELRCDPISGHTALYWYRQSLGQGLEFLIYFQGNSAPDKSGLPSDRFSAERTGGSVSTLTIQRTQQEDSAVYLCASSSAETFSGANVLTFGAGSRLTVL.

This clonotype was recorded a few times. The rearrangement links TRBV5-1 to TRBJ2-7, with D possibly TRBD1 on 5 matching bases. V lost 4 bases to trimming and J lost 2 bases, with 22 bases between them. CDR3 size: 17 residues. Germline V lookup: CDR1 SGHRS, CDR2 YFSETQ. For the CDR3, the DNA is TGCGCCAGCAGCGACGTCGTGACAGTTTCAAATCCCTACGAGCAGTACTTC. The encoded protein is CASSDVVTVSNPYEQYF.

The gene calls are TRBV28 and TRBJ2-7; TRBD1 matches 8 bases. Germline CDR1 MDHEN, CDR2 SYDVKM. After removal of 7 bases from V and 4 bases from J, the junction contained 9 bases not matched to a gene. This CDR3 comprises 14 residues. The CDR3, as DNA: TGTGCCAGCACCGAGGACAGGGCGGTATACGAGCAGTACTTC. Protein: CASTEDRAVYEQYF.

The chain employs TRBV29-1 and TRBJ2-7, with 8 positions matching TRBD1. The germline V gene has CDR1 SQVTM and CDR2 ANQGSEA. Germline trimming cut 7 bases from V and 1 base from J; bases unmatched to any gene: 3. The CDR3 loop spans 12 amino acids. CDR3 protein: CSGGQGSYEQYF. The CDR3 DNA reads TGCAGCGGAGGACAGGGTTCCTACGAGCAGTACTTC.

V is TRBV9 and J is TRBJ2-3; D is possibly TRBD1 (6 bases). This CDR3 comprises 15 residues. V gave up 9 bases and J gave up 1 base, with 18 bases separating them. Germline V gives CDR1 SGDLS, CDR2 YYNGEE. DNA for the CDR3: TGTGCCACCTCCAGGGGTAATCTTGGCACAGATACGCAGTATTTT. It specifies CATSRGNLGTDTQYF.

This clonotype was counted ten times or more. The rearrangement joins TRBV7-2 to TRBJ1-3; tentatively, D is TRBD1 (5 bases). Germline CDR1 reads SGHTA; CDR2 reads FQGNSA. The length of the CDR3 is 18 residues. Trimming pared 0 bases from V and 0 bases from J, leaving 15 bases between. The CDR3 DNA is TGTGCCAGCAGCTTAGCGCCCGACAGCGGTCTCTCTGGAAACACCATATATTTT. Amino acids: CASSLAPDSGLSGNTIYF.

This clonotype was seen only a few times. J is TRBJ1-1 and V is TRBV12-3 or TRBV12-4; no definite D call. Deletions cut 10 bases from V and 4 bases from J, with 7 bases between. The CDR3 totals 10 residues. CDR3 coding DNA: TGTGCCACCTATACCACTGAAGCTTTCTTT. The encoded protein is CATYTTEAFF.

In this sample, this clonotype turned up many times. The gene calls are TRBV12-3 or TRBV12-4 and TRBJ2-3, with D unresolved. The CDR3 is made up of 14 amino acids. V lost 0 bases to trimming and J lost 0 bases, with 4 bases between them. The chain's CDR3 is CASSLASSTDTQYF. CDR3 nucleotides: TGTGCCAGCAGTTTAGCGAGTAGCACAGATACGCAGTATTTT.